The source of this TCR beta chain is a study of blood T cells in healthy people across ages. Study results and caveats: Diversity of TCR beta correlated strongly with naive T cell percentage. Age advanced and TCR beta diversity per million T cells fell, roughly linearly.

In terms of origin and age, donors were healthy Caucasian individuals from Russia aged roughly 6 to 100. In the case of this clonotype: Its antigen remains unidentified.

The second PCR ran roughly 6 to 11 cycles with a sample-barcoded 5' primer and J-beta primers. A tag from a template-switch adaptor with 12 random nucleotides marked each cDNA molecule. One entry per CDR3 protein results from TCRdb running MiXCR on the 5' RACE reads. The top ten hold about a quarter of the sample, which has 650,000 to 900,000 distinct CDR3 sequences, roughly 60% seen once. The J segment lost 3 bases and the V segment lost 4 bases, leaving 4 bases of the junction unmatched. The CDR3 is 15 amino acids. Germline V CDR1 and CDR2: MGHDK, SYGVNS. Sequencing was performed on blood. This receptor was obtained from a young man in good health. V gene TRBV25-1 combines with J gene TRBJ2-5, with 11 bases aligning to TRBD2. DNA for the CDR3: TGTGCCAGCAGTGGTGGGACTAGCGGAAAAGAGACCCAGTACTTC. This sequence encodes CASSGGTSGKETQYF.